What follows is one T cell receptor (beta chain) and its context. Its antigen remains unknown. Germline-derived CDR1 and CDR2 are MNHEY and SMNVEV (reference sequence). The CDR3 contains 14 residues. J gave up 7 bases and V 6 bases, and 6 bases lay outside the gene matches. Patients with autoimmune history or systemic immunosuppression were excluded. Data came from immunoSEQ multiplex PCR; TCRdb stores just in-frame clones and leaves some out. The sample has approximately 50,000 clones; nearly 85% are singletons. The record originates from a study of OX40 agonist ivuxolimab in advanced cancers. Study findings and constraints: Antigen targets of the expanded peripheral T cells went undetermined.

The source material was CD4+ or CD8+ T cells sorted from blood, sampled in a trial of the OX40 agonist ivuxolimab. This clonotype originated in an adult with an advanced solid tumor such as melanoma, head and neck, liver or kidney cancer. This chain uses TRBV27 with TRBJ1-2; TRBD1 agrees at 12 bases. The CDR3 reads CASRGGQGASGYTF. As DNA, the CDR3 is TGTGCCAGCAGGGGGGGACAGGGGGCTTCTGGCTACACCTTC.